A single sample is the source of the 18 T cell receptor beta chains below, sequenced in a study of low-dose radiotherapy and immunotherapy resistance in tumors. Time point in this sample: after trial treatment. The treatment is: LDRT plus nivolumab, ipilimumab, low-dose cyclophosphamide and aspirin (RACIN trial). TRAV and TRBV primers primed cDNA for both TCRalpha and TCRbeta. Amplification of TCRs used a constant-region primer and V-primer adapter for 15 to 25 PCR cycles. Via MiXCR, TCRdb re-called the reads, giving one row per CDR3 protein. This sample carries 31,000 or so distinct CDR3 sequences, about 53% of them seen once, and the ten largest clones take around 6%. This sample comprised PBMCs, obtained after low-dose radiotherapy plus immunotherapy. The source is a male donor with gallbladder cancer.

This chain uses TRBV3-1 with TRBJ2-1, with a tentative D call TRBD2 (5 bases). The CDR3 sequence is 13 residues long. V was trimmed by 0 bases and J by 7 bases, leaving 7 bases between them. The germline V gene encodes CDR1 LGHDT and CDR2 YNNKEL (reference sequence). This CDR3 reads CASSQDRGNEQFF. CDR3 in DNA: TGTGCCAGCAGCCAAGATCGCGGGAATGAGCAGTTCTTC.

The chain joins TRBV7-6 to TRBJ2-1; a weak D match, TRBD2 (5 bases). Germline CDR1 is SGHVS and CDR2 is FNYEAQ. The CDR3 contains 12 residues. V was clipped by 5 bases and J by 9 bases, with 11 bases between them. This CDR3 reads CASSTSRGEQFF. The CDR3 DNA reads TGTGCCAGCAGCACCAGTCGGGGTGAGCAGTTCTTC.

This rearrangement joins TRBV2 to TRBJ2-7; TRBD1 is a possible D gene (6 bases). Deletions cut 6 bases from V and 0 bases from J, with 12 bases between. The germline gives CDR1 SNHLY, CDR2 FYNNEI. CDR3 length equals 14 residues. The CDR3 loop reads CASSPDSLSYEQYF. CDR3 sequence (DNA): TGTGCCAGCAGCCCGGACAGCCTCTCCTACGAGCAGTACTTC.

Regarding this clonotype: It differs at one base from a far larger clone, so likely a read error. This chain links TRBV10-3 with TRBJ2-4, with 8 nucleotides matching TRBD2. CDR1 is ENHRY and CDR2 is SYGVKD in the germline V gene. The J segment lost 3 bases and the V segment lost 6 bases, leaving 13 bases of the junction unmatched. The CDR3 is made up of 17 amino acids. The CDR3 bases are TGTGCCATCAGCGGATCGAGCGGGAGATGGGTCAAAAACATTCAGTACTTC. Encoded protein: CAISGSSGRWVKNIQYF.

This clonotype was recorded many times. The rearrangement uses TRBV19 and TRBJ1-6; D unclear. The V end lost 7 bases, the J end lost 14 bases, and 18 bases lay between the germline ends. Germline lookup yields CDR1 LNHDA and CDR2 SQIVND (reference sequence). This CDR3 has 13 residues. The CDR3 DNA is TGTGCCAGTACGACCCAAGACGGCATAACCCTCCACTTT. Its translation is CASTTQDGITLHF.

As for this clonotype: A far larger clone differs by one base, so this is likely a read error. This chain uses TRBV11-2 with TRBJ2-1; 13 bases map to TRBD2. This CDR3 contains 15 residues. Germline trimming cut 8 bases from V and 6 bases from J; bases unmatched to any gene: 7. CDR1 is SGHAT and CDR2 is FQNNGV in the germline V gene. This CDR3 reads CASGQGLAGVNEQFF. CDR3 sequence (DNA): TGTGCCAGCGGCCAAGGACTAGCGGGGGTCAATGAGCAGTTCTTC.

The chain links TRBV5-1 to TRBJ2-1, with TRBD2 identical over 10 bases. CDR3 length equals 16 residues. The J segment lost 7 bases and the V segment lost 2 bases, leaving 9 bases of the junction unmatched. The germline gives CDR1 SGHRS, CDR2 YFSETQ. CDR3 nucleotide sequence: TGCGCCAGCAGCTTTACGAGCGGGAGGGATGGTAATGAGCAGTTCTTC. It specifies CASSFTSGRDGNEQFF. Variable domain in full (rest from reference TRBV5-1 and TRBJ2-1): KAGVTQTPRYLIKTRGQQVTLSCSPISGHRSVSWYQQTPGQGLQFLFEYFSETQRNKGNFPGRFSGRQFSNSRSEMNVSTLELGDSALYLCASSFTSGRDGNEQFFGPGTRLTVL.

The chain uses TRBV6-2 or TRBV6-3 and TRBJ1-2; no clear D. Per the germline V gene, CDR1 is MNHEY and CDR2 is SVGEGT. CDR3 length: 16 amino acids. Trimming removed 5 bases from V and 4 bases from J, with 20 bases in between. The CDR3 DNA follows: TGTGCCAGCAGTGAAACTCCGGACTCCATGAGCTATGGCTACACCTTC. Translated: CASSETPDSMSYGYTF.

By sample share, this clonotype is medium-sized. CDR3 sequence: CASTRRGFTDTQYF. CDR3 DNA: TGTGCCAGCACGAGACGCGGTTTCACAGATACGCAGTATTTT. The chain is built from TRBV28 and TRBJ2-3; no clear D. V was trimmed by 7 bases and J by 2 bases, leaving 13 bases between them. The CDR3 runs to 14 residues. Looked up from germline, CDR1 is MDHEN and CDR2 is SYDVKM.

The count of this clonotype is one. The chain recombines TRBV6-6 with TRBJ2-1; 8 nucleotides line up with TRBD2. Germline V gives CDR1 MNHNY, CDR2 SVGAGI (reference sequence). The CDR3 loop spans 16 amino acids. With 11 bases clipped from V and 10 bases from J, the junction kept 22 bases outside the gene matches. The CDR3 protein is CASTPVAGGRQGEQFF. The CDR3 nucleotides read TGTGCCTCCACCCCTGTGGCGGGAGGACGACAAGGGGAGCAGTTCTTC.

This clonotype was found many times. This rearrangement joins TRBV27 to TRBJ1-1; D is unclear. The CDR3 loop spans 14 amino acids. CDR1 MNHEY and CDR2 SMNVEV come from the germline V gene (reference sequence). With 3 bases removed from V and 0 bases from J, the gap between germline ends came to 8 bases. The CDR3 sequence: CASSFGQMNTEAFF. The CDR3 DNA is TGTGCCAGCAGTTTTGGGCAGATGAACACTGAAGCTTTCTTT.

The table lists this clonotype with many counts. This sequence joins TRBV12-3 or TRBV12-4 and TRBJ2-7, with 9 bases fitting TRBD1. The CDR3 runs to 15 residues. V shed 6 bases, J shed 2 bases, and the junction held 8 bases outside the gene matches. The CDR3 region has the DNA TGTGCCAGCAGACTGGGACAGGGTCGGACCTACGAGCAGTACTTC. It is translated as CASRLGQGRTYEQYF.

By sample fraction, this clonotype is medium-sized. The chain is built from TRBV29-1 and TRBJ2-7; D call uncertain. The germline CDR1 and CDR2 sequences are SQVTM and ANQGSEA. Deletions cut 4 bases from V and 6 bases from J, with 13 bases between. This CDR3 is built from 12 residues. Written as DNA, the CDR3 is TGCAGCGTTGGGGTGACCGGTCCCGAGCAGTACTTC. This translates into CSVGVTGPEQYF.

Sample share makes this clonotype medium-sized. The CDR3 is CASSKNLPGTSGVNEQFF. CDR3 sequence (DNA): TGTGCCAGCAGCAAAAACCTCCCAGGGACTAGCGGAGTCAATGAGCAGTTCTTC. The V gene is TRBV6-5, the J gene TRBJ2-1; 11 positions agree with TRBD2. Germline loops: CDR1 MNHEY, CDR2 SVGAGI. Trimming at V came to 6 bases and at J to 6 bases, leaving 16 bases not matched to a gene. This CDR3 spans 18 amino acids.

On this clonotype: A far larger clone is one base from this, pointing to a likely read error. The chain links TRBV12-3 or TRBV12-4 to TRBJ2-1; 7 nucleotides match TRBD1. V lost 5 bases and J lost 10; bases outside the gene matches: 14. The CDR3 totals 15 residues. The CDR3 spells CASSARDRESYEQFF. The CDR3 nucleotides are TGTGCCAGCAGTGCCCGGGACAGAGAGTCCTACGAGCAGTTCTTC.

This clonotype has a count of ten or more. This sequence is one base from a far larger clone and is likely a read error. The J gene is TRBJ2-7, the V gene TRBV28; D is unresolved. The CDR3 runs 12 residues. Germline V lookup: CDR1 MDHEN, CDR2 SYDVKM. The V end lost 4 bases, the J end lost 7 bases, and 11 bases lay between the germline ends. The CDR3 nucleotides are TGTGCCAGCAGTTACTCTAACTATGAGCAGTACTTC. It yields the protein CASSYSNYEQYF.

The table lists this clonotype with many counts. The chain is built from TRBV9 and TRBJ2-7; 8 positions match TRBD1. J lost 2 bases, V lost 4 bases, and 8 bases had no gene match. Germline V CDR1 and CDR2: SGDLS, YYNGEE. The CDR3 runs 15 residues. This chain's CDR3 is CASSPTGTGAYEQYF. The DNA for the CDR3 is TGTGCCAGCAGCCCAACCGGGACAGGTGCCTACGAGCAGTACTTC.

About this clonotype: One base separates it from a far larger clone, so it is likely a read error. The genes are TRBV5-3 and TRBJ2-3; 14 bases map to TRBD2. TRBV5-3 is annotated as an ORF whose role is uncertain. This CDR3 is built from 15 residues. J gave up 9 bases and V 8 bases, and 11 bases lay outside the gene matches. CDR3 region: CASSRTSGGTGTQYF. In nucleotides, the CDR3 is TGTGCCAGCAGCCGGACTAGCGGGGGGACCGGGACGCAGTATTTT.